One sample yielded the 21 T cell receptor beta chains listed below, sequenced in a study of blood T cell repertoires in COVID-19 (dated by TCRdb to the early 2020s). Library generation was performed with the immunoSEQ multiplex PCR assay. Not all clones reach the TCRdb copy of this immuneACCESS table, which keeps in-frame sequences only. Checked studies attribute under half of the gap to unresolved V genes and leave the rest unexplained. Recorded for this sample are roughly 260,000 clones; 82% of them occurred a single time. The biggest ten clones account for 4.9% of the sample. The sample was peripheral blood. The receptors shown here come from a woman over 75 with active or convalescent COVID-19.

V gene TRBV21-1 combines with J gene TRBJ2-6; the table gives TRBD1 as D, unverified against the DNA. TRBV21-1 corresponds to a pseudogene. The CDR3 has 19 amino acids. The CDR3 region has the DNA TGTGCCAGCAGCAAAACAAGGAGGGACAGGTTCTCTGGGGCCAACGTCCTGACTTTC. It is translated as CASSKTRRDRFSGANVLTF.

This chain connects TRBV6-5 to TRBJ2-7, with D possibly matching TRBD1 (5 bases). Germline CDR1 reads MNHEY; CDR2 reads SVGAGI. The CDR3 contains 12 residues. Trimming stripped 6 bases from V and 2 bases from J, with 8 bases between. The CDR3 reads CASRGHTYEQYF. CDR3 DNA: TGTGCCAGCAGAGGACATACCTACGAGCAGTACTTC.

This clone was found once. The chain links TRBV28 to TRBJ1-1, with TRBD1 matching 9 bases. CDR3 length: 14 amino acids. The V segment lost 4 bases and the J segment 4 bases; nucleotides outside the gene matches: 4. CDR1 MDHEN and CDR2 SYDVKM come from the germline V gene. The CDR3 region is CASSSTGGATEAFF. CDR3 sequence (DNA): TGTGCCAGCAGTTCGACAGGGGGGGCCACTGAAGCTTTCTTT.

The V and J genes are TRBV5-1 and TRBJ2-3; TRBD2 matches at 15 bases. Germline V gives CDR1 SGHRS, CDR2 YFSETQ. CDR3 length: 20 residues. V gave up 3 bases and J gave up 0 bases; unmatched junction bases: 11. CDR3 sequence reads: CASSSVTPGLAGGSTDTQYF. Here the CDR3 DNA reads TGCGCCAGCAGCTCAGTCACACCGGGACTAGCGGGGGGAAGCACAGATACGCAGTATTTT.

The genes are TRBV5-5 and TRBJ2-7; weak D call: TRBD1 (5 bases). The CDR3 consists of 16 residues. The V end was cut by 1 base, the J end by 6 bases, with 20 bases between. CDR1 is SGHKS, CDR2 YYEKEE, per germline (reference sequence). CDR3 amino acids: CASSLFAGPGFIEQYF. Written as DNA, the CDR3 is TGTGCCAGCAGCTTGTTTGCAGGGCCTGGGTTTATCGAGCAGTACTTC.

The rearrangement joins TRBV29-1 to TRBJ2-1; D gene uncertain. Trimming shortened V by 7 bases and J by 1 base, and 5 bases separated the two germline ends. This CDR3 has 11 residues. Germline lookup yields CDR1 SQVTM and CDR2 ANQGSEA. In DNA, the CDR3 is TGCAGCGATACATCCTACAATGAGCAGTTCTTC. It specifies CSDTSYNEQFF.

The chain has TRBV12-3 or TRBV12-4 and TRBJ1-5; weak D call: TRBD1 (5 bases). Trimming stripped 4 bases from V and 5 bases from J, with 9 bases between. The length of the CDR3 is 13 residues. CDR3 protein: CASSSQVDQPQHF. DNA of the CDR3: TGTGCCAGCAGTTCACAGGTAGATCAGCCCCAGCATTTT.

This clone appeared once. This chain links TRBV18 with TRBJ1-4, with 9 bases aligning to TRBD1. CDR3 size: 15 residues. Trimming took 4 bases from V and 5 from J; bases not matched to a gene: 5. CDR1 is KGHSH and CDR2 is LQKENI in the germline V gene. The CDR3 loop is CASSRPGQGNEKLFF. CDR3 coding DNA: TGTGCCAGCTCACGGCCGGGACAGGGCAATGAAAAACTGTTTTTT. Filled out from reference TRBV18 and TRBJ1-4, the complete variable domain reads NAGVMQNPRHLVRRRGQEARLRCSPMKGHSHVYWYRQLPEEGLKFMVYLQKENIIDESGMPKERFSAEFPKEGPSILRIQQVVRGDSAAYFCASSRPGQGNEKLFFGSGTQLSVL.

The V and J genes are TRBV10-2 and TRBJ1-5; TRBD1 might be the D (6 bases). V was cut by 6 bases and J by 2 bases, with 8 bases left in between. CDR3 size: 13 residues. Germline CDR1 is WSHSY and CDR2 is SAAADI. The CDR3 reads CASRQGGNQPQHF. The CDR3 DNA sequence: TGCGCCAGCAGACAGGGTGGCAATCAGCCCCAGCATTTT.

Only a few counts were recorded for this clone. This rearrangement joins TRBV7-9 to TRBJ1-2; D unclear. This CDR3 is 12 amino acids long. V lost 5 bases and J lost 4, with 8 bases in between. Germline CDR1 is SEHNR and CDR2 is FQNEAQ (reference sequence). Here the CDR3 reads CASSERAYGYTF. CDR3 nucleotides: TGTGCCAGCAGCGAACGCGCCTATGGCTACACCTTC.

V usage is TRBV6-5 and J usage is TRBJ2-7; D is possibly TRBD1 (6 bases). The V end was cut by 6 bases, the J end by 2 bases, with 8 bases between. CDR3 size: 12 residues. Germline V gives CDR1 MNHEY, CDR2 SVGAGI. CDR3 region: CASRDSPYEQYF. The CDR3, as DNA: TGTGCCAGCAGGGACAGTCCCTACGAGCAGTACTTC.

The rearrangement joins TRBV30 to TRBJ2-1, with TRBD2 matching 9 bases. Germline V gene sequence: CDR1 GTSNPN, CDR2 SVGIG (reference sequence). V lost 1 base, J lost 4 bases, and 8 bases stayed unmatched. CDR3 length: 16 residues. The CDR3: CAWSAAGTSQYNEQFF. CDR3 coding DNA: TGTGCCTGGAGTGCAGCCGGGACTAGCCAATACAATGAGCAGTTCTTC.

The rearrangement uses TRBV5-5 and TRBJ2-7, with 9 positions matching TRBD1. This CDR3 comprises 14 residues. CDR1 is SGHKS and CDR2 is YYEKEE in the germline V gene (reference sequence). V gave up 4 bases and J gave up 2 bases; unmatched junction bases: 4. The CDR3 sequence: CASSVGQGPYEQYF. The CDR3 DNA sequence: TGTGCCAGCAGCGTGGGACAGGGCCCCTACGAGCAGTACTTC.

The chain is built from TRBV3-1 (or the pseudogene TRBV3-2) and TRBJ1-6; 7 bases match TRBD1. The J segment lost 6 bases and the V segment lost 3 bases, leaving 2 bases of the junction unmatched. CDR3 length: 14 amino acids. Germline CDR1 and CDR2: LGHDT and YNNKEL (reference sequence). CDR3 in amino acids: CASSQTGPNSPLHF. DNA of the CDR3: TGTGCCAGCAGCCAGACAGGGCCTAATTCACCCCTCCACTTT.

This clone was detected once. The chain couples TRBV28 to TRBJ2-6; D is perhaps TRBD2 (5 bases). In germline, CDR1 is MDHEN, CDR2 SYDVKM. V gave up 7 bases and J gave up 0 bases, with 13 bases separating them. This CDR3 comprises 16 residues. CDR3 nucleotides: TGTGCCAGCAAGTGGGCGGGTCACTCTGGGGCCAACGTCCTGACTTTC. Residues: CASKWAGHSGANVLTF.

The rearrangement joins TRBV27 to TRBJ1-5; D remains unclear. This CDR3 region has 16 residues. V gave up 0 bases and J gave up 0 bases, with 9 bases separating them. Germline CDR1 is MNHEY and CDR2 is SMNVEV (reference sequence). The CDR3 here is CASSLSTEISNQPQHF. The CDR3 coding sequence is TGTGCCAGCAGTTTATCTACAGAGATTAGCAATCAGCCCCAGCATTTT.

V gene TRBV7-9 combines with J gene TRBJ1-1; 8 bases map to TRBD1. V was pared by 5 bases and J by 4 bases, with 6 bases of the junction left unmatched. CDR1 and CDR2 from the germline V gene are SEHNR and FQNEAQ (reference sequence). The CDR3 loop spans 14 amino acids. CDR3 bases: TGTGCCAGCAGCCTCAGTACAGGGGGCACTGAAGCTTTCTTT. It yields the protein CASSLSTGGTEAFF.

The chain recombines TRBV30 with TRBJ2-1; TRBD2 might be the D (5 bases). Germline CDR1 reads GTSNPN; CDR2 reads SVGIG (reference sequence). The CDR3 runs to 10 residues. Trimming cost V 3 bases and J 16 bases, with 13 bases left between them. Written as DNA, the CDR3 is TGTGCCTGGAGGAGCCGGGAAAAATTCTTC. Protein product: CAWRSREKFF. The variable domain in full, with the rest retrieved from reference TRBV30 and TRBJ2-1, is SQTIHQWPATLVQPVGSPLSLECTVEGTSNPNLYWYRQAAGRGLQLLFYSVGIGQISSEVPQNLSASRPQDRQFILSSKKLLLSDSGFYLCAWRSREKFFGPGTRLTVL.

V is TRBV3-1 (or the pseudogene TRBV3-2) and J is TRBJ2-3; 10 nucleotides align to TRBD1. CDR3 length: 16 residues. CDR1 and CDR2 from the germline V gene are LGHDT and YNNKEL (reference sequence). V gave up 4 bases and J gave up 4 bases; unmatched junction bases: 8. The CDR3 DNA follows: TGTGCCAGCAGCCCCAGCATGACAGGGGGCCCAGATACGCAGTATTTT. Amino acids: CASSPSMTGGPDTQYF.

This clone occurred a few times. DNA for the CDR3: TGCGCCAGCAGGGTTCTTGTAGCGGGGGCAGATACGCAGTATTTT. Protein: CASRVLVAGADTQYF. The rearrangement links TRBV5-1 to TRBJ2-3; 9 bases map to TRBD2. There are 15 residues in the CDR3. In germline, CDR1 is SGHRS, CDR2 YFSETQ. The V segment lost 5 bases and the J segment 4 bases; nucleotides outside the gene matches: 8. Supplemented by reference TRBV5-1 and TRBJ2-3, the full variable domain reads KAGVTQTPRYLIKTRGQQVTLSCSPISGHRSVSWYQQTPGQGLQFLFEYFSETQRNKGNFPGRFSGRQFSNSRSEMNVSTLELGDSALYLCASRVLVAGADTQYFGPGTRLTVL.

The rearrangement uses TRBV6-6 and TRBJ1-4; 8 nucleotides line up with TRBD1. The germline gives CDR1 MNHNY, CDR2 SVGAGI (reference sequence). The J segment lost 11 bases and the V segment lost 7 bases, leaving 6 bases of the junction unmatched. The CDR3 has 12 amino acids. CDR3 nucleotide sequence: TGTGCCAGCAAACAGACAGGGGATAAACTGTTTTTT. It yields the protein CASKQTGDKLFF.